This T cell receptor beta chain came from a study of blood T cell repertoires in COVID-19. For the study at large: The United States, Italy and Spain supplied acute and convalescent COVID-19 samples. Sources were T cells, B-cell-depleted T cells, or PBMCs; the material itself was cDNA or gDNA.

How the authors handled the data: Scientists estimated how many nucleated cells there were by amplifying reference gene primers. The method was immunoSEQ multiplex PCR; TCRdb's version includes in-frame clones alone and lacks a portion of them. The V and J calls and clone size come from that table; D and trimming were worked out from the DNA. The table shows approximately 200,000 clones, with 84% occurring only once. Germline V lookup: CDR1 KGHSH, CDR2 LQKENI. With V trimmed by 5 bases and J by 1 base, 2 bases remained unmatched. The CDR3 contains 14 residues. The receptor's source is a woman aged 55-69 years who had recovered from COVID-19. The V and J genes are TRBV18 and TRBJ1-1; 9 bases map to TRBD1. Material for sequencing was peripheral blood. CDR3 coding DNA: TGTGCCAGCTCAAGACAGGGGGGGAACACTGAAGCTTTCTTT. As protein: CASSRQGGNTEAFF.